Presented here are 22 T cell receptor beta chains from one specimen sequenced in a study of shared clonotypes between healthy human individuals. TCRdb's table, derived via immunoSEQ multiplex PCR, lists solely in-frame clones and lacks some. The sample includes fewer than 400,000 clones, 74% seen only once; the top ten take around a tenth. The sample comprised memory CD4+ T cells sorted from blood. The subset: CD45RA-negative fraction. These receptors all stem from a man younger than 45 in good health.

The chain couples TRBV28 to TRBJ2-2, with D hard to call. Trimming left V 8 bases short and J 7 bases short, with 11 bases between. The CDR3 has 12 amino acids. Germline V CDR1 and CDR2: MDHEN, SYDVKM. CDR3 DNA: TGTGCCAGCCGTGTTATCGTCGGGGAGCTGTTTTTT. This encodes CASRVIVGELFF.

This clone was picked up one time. The CDR3 region is CASSPRGLAGGPGGDTQYF. CDR3 bases: TGTGCCAGCAGCCCCCGAGGACTAGCGGGAGGGCCGGGTGGAGATACGCAGTATTTT. The chain couples TRBV7-6 to TRBJ2-3; 15 bases are shared with TRBD2. The junction had 14 bases not matched to a gene; V was cut back by 5 bases and J by 5 bases. The CDR3 consists of 19 residues. Germline-derived CDR1 and CDR2 are SGHVS and FNYEAQ.

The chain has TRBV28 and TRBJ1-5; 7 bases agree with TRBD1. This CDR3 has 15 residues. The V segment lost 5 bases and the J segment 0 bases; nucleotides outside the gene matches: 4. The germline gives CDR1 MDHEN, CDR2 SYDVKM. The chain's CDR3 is CASSPDRDSNQPQHF. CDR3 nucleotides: TGTGCCAGCAGTCCCGACAGGGATAGCAATCAGCCCCAGCATTTT.

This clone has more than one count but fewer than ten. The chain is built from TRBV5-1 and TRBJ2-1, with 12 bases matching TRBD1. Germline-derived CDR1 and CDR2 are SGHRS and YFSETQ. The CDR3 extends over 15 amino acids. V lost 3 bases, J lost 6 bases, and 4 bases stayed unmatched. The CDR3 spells CASSSGDRGLNEQFF. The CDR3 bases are TGCGCCAGCAGCTCCGGGGACAGGGGGCTCAATGAGCAGTTCTTC.

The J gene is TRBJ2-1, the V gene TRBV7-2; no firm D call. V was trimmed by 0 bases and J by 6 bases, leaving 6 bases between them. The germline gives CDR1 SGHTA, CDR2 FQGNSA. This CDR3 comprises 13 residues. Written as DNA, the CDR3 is TGTGCCAGCAGCTTAGCAGAGTTCAATGAGCAGTTCTTC. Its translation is CASSLAEFNEQFF.

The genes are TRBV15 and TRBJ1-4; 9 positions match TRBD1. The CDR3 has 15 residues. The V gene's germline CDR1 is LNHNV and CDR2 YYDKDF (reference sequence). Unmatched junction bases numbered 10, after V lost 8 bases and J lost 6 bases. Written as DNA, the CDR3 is TGTGCCACCTTCGGGGCATGGACAGGGGATGAAAAACTGTTTTTT. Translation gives CATFGAWTGDEKLFF. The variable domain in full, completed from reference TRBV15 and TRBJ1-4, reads DAMVIQNPRYQVTQFGKPVTLSCSQTLNHNVMYWYQQKSSQAPKLLFHYYDKDFNNEADTPDNFQSRRPNTSFCFLDIRSPGLGDTAMYLCATFGAWTGDEKLFFGSGTQLSVL.

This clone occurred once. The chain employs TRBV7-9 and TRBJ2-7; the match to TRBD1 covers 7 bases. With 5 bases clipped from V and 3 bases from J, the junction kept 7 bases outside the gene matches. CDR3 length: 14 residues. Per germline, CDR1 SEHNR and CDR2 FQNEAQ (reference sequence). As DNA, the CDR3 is TGTGCCAGCAGCCCGTGGACAGGAGACTACGAGCAGTACTTC. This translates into CASSPWTGDYEQYF.

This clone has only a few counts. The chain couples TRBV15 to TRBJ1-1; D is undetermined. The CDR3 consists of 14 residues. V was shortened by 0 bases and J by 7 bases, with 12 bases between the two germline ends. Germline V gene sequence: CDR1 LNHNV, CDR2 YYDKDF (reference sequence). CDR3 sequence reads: CATSREGSAYEAFF. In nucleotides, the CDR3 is TGTGCCACCAGCAGAGAAGGCAGCGCCTATGAAGCTTTCTTT. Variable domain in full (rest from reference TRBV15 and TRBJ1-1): DAMVIQNPRYQVTQFGKPVTLSCSQTLNHNVMYWYQQKSSQAPKLLFHYYDKDFNNEADTPDNFQSRRPNTSFCFLDIRSPGLGDTAMYLCATSREGSAYEAFFGQGTRLTVV.

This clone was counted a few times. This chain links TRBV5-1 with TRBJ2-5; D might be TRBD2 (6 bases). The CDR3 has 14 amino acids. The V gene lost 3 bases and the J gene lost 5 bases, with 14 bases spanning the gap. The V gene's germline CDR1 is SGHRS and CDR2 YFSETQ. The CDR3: CASSWGVQWETQYF. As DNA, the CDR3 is TGCGCCAGCAGCTGGGGGGTCCAATGGGAGACCCAGTACTTC. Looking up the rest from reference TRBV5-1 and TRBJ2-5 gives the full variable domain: KAGVTQTPRYLIKTRGQQVTLSCSPISGHRSVSWYQQTPGQGLQFLFEYFSETQRNKGNFPGRFSGRQFSNSRSEMNVSTLELGDSALYLCASSWGVQWETQYFGPGTRLLVL.

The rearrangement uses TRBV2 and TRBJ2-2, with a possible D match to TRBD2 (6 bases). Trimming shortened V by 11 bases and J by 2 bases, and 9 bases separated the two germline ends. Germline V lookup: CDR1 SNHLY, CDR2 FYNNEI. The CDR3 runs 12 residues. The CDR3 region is CAGTVNTGELFF. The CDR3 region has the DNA TGTGCCGGGACTGTAAACACCGGGGAGCTGTTTTTT. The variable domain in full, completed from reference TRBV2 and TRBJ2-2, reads EPEVTQTPSHQVTQMGQEVILRCVPISNHLYFYWYRQILGQKVEFLVSFYNNEISEKSEIFDDQFSVERPDGSNFTLKIRSTKLEDSAMYFCAGTVNTGELFFGEGSRLTVL.

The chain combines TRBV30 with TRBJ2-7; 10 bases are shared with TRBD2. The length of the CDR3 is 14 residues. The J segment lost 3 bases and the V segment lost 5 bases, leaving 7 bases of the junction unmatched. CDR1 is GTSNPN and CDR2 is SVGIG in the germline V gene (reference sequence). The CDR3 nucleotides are TGTGCCTGGGCTTTAGCGGGGGGAAACTACGAGCAGTACTTC. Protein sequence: CAWALAGGNYEQYF.

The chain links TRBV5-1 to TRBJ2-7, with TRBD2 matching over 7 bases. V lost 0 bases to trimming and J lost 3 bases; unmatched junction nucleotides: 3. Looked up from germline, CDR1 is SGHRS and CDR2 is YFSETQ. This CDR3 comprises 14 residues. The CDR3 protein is CASSLELALYEQYF. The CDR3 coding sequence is TGCGCCAGCAGCTTGGAACTAGCGCTCTACGAGCAGTACTTC.

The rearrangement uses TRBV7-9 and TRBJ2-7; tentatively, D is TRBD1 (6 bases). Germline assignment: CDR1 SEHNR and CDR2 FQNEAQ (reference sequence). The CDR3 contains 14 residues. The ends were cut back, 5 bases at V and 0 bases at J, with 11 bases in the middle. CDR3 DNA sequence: TGTGCCAGCAGCCCGGGACATAGCTCCTACGAGCAGTACTTC. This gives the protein CASSPGHSSYEQYF.

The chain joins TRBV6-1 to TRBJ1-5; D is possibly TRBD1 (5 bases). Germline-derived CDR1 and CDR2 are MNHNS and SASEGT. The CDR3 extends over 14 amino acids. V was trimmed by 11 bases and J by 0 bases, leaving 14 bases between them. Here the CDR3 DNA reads TGTGCCGGAGGAGACAGTTCTAGCAATCAGCCCCAGCATTTT. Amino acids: CAGGDSSSNQPQHF.

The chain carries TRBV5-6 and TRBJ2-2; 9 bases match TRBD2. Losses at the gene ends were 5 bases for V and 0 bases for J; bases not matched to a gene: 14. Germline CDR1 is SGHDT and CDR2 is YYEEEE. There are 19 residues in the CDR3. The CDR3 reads CASSCADPSSGANTGELFF. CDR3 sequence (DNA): TGTGCCAGCAGTTGTGCCGACCCCTCTAGCGGGGCGAACACCGGGGAGCTGTTTTTT.

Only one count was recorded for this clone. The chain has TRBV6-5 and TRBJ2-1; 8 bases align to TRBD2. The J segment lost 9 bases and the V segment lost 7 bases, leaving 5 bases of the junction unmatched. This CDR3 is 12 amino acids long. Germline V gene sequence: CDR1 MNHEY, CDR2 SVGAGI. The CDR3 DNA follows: TGTGCCAGCACCAGCGGGAGTATTGAGCAGTTCTTC. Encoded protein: CASTSGSIEQFF.

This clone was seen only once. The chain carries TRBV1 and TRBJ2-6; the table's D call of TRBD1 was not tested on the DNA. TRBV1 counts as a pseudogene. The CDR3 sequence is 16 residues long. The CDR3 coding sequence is TGCACCAGCAGTCTGCAGTGTTTGTGTCGGGCCAACGTCCTGACTTTC. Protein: CTSSLQCLCRANVLTF.

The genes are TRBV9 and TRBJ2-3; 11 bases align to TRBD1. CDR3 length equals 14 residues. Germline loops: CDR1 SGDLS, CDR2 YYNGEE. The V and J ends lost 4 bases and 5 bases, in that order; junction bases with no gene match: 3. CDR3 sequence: CASSRGQGGDTQYF. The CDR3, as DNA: TGTGCCAGCAGCCGGGGACAGGGGGGAGATACGCAGTATTTT.

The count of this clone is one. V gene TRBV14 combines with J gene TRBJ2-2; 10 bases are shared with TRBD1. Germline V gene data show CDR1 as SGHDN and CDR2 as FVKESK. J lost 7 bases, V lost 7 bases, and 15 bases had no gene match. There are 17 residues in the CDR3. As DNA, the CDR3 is TGTGCCAGCATTCGAAGTGGGACAGGGGACTTGGACGGGGAGCTGTTTTTT. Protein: CASIRSGTGDLDGELFF. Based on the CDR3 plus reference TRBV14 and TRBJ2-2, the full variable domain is EAGVTQFPSHSVIEKGQTVTLRCDPISGHDNLYWYRRVMGKEIKFLLHFVKESKQDESGMPNNRFLAERTGGTYSTLKVQPAELEDSGVYFCASIRSGTGDLDGELFFGEGSRLTVL.

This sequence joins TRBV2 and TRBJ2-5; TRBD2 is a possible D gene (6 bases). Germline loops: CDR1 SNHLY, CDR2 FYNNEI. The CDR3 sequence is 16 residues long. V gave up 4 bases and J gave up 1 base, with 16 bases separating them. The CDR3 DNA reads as TGTGCCAGCAGTGGAGGCAGGGAGGTAGCCCAAGAGACCCAGTACTTC. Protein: CASSGGREVAQETQYF.

In nucleotides, the CDR3 is TGTGCCAGTAGTATATTGGTCTCTGGGGCCAACGTCCTGACTTTC. It specifies CASSILVSGANVLTF. This chain joins TRBV19 and TRBJ2-6; no reliable D call. The V end was cut by 2 bases, the J end by 0 bases, with 5 bases between. CDR1 is LNHDA and CDR2 is SQIVND in the germline V gene (reference sequence). The length of the CDR3 is 15 residues. Based on the CDR3 plus reference TRBV19 and TRBJ2-6, the full variable domain is DGGITQSPKYLFRKEGQNVTLSCEQNLNHDAMYWYRQDPGQGLRLIYYSQIVNDFQKGDIAEGYSVSREKKESFPLTVTSAQKNPTAFYLCASSILVSGANVLTFGAGSRLTVL.

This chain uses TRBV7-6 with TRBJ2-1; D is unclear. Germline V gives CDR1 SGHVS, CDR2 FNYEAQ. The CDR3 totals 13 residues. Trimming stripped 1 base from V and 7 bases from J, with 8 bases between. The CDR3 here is CASSLDRGNEQFF. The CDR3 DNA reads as TGTGCCAGCAGCTTAGATCGAGGTAATGAGCAGTTCTTC.